Listed below are T cell receptor beta chains from one sample, sequenced in a study of cytomegalovirus exposure and HLA in healthy donors. Only in-frame clones appear in the TCRdb table, and some are missing; sequencing was by immunoSEQ multiplex PCR. The sample has 150,000 to 200,000 clones; over 60% are singletons. The source material was PBMCs. The receptors shown here come from a woman aged 40-49 years in good health and CMV-seronegative. Each CDR3 is given with its conserved first and last residue. D genes are given only for firm matches. Clone size, where shown, is once, few, many, or a class for clones that have expanded.

D: -; J: TRBJ2-2; V: TRBV4-2; size: -; CDR3: CASSLGRGGTGELFF; DNA: TGTGCCAGCAGCCTAGGGCGGGGAGGAACCGGGGAGCTGTTTTTT
D: TRBD1; J: TRBJ1-6; V: TRBV19; size: -; CDR3: CASQDRVHSPLHF; DNA: TGTGCCAGCCAAGACAGGGTTCATTCACCCCTCCACTTT
D: TRBD1; J: TRBJ2-1; V: TRBV7-9; size: -; CDR3: CASSSDRAFSYNEQFF; DNA: TGTGCCAGCAGCTCCGACAGGGCTTTTTCCTACAATGAGCAGTTCTTC
D: TRBD1; J: TRBJ2-7; V: TRBV7-9; size: -; CDR3: CSSAPGQPSYEQYF; DNA: TGTTCCAGCGCTCCGGGACAGCCTTCCTACGAGCAGTACTTC
D: -; J: TRBJ2-3; V: TRBV5-6; size: few; CDR3: CASSLELRADTQYF; DNA: TGTGCCAGCAGCTTGGAGCTACGTGCAGATACGCAGTATTTT
D: -; J: TRBJ1-3; V: TRBV13; size: -; CDR3: CASSLVSYSSSGNTIYF; DNA: TGTGCCAGCAGCTTAGTGAGCTACTCGAGCTCTGGAAACACCATATATTTT
D: -; J: TRBJ2-1; V: TRBV5-1; size: -; CDR3: CASSGRTVPDEQFF; DNA: TGCGCCAGCAGTGGACGGACAGTTCCGGATGAGCAGTTCTTC
D: -; J: TRBJ2-7; V: TRBV25-1; size: -; CDR3: CASSGGYEQYF; DNA: TGTGCCAGCAGTGGAGGCTACGAGCAGTACTTC
D: -; J: TRBJ2-1; V: TRBV11-3; size: -; CDR3: CASSKEGSMYNEQFF; DNA: TGTGCCAGCAGCAAAGAGGGCTCCATGTACAATGAGCAGTTCTTC
D: -; J: TRBJ1-2; V: TRBV9; size: -; CDR3: CASSVEAGRIPSYGYTF; DNA: TGTGCCAGCAGCGTAGAGGCAGGGAGGATCCCCTCCTATGGCTACACCTTC
D: TRBD2; J: TRBJ2-2; V: TRBV5-1; size: -; CDR3: CASSLALAGGTGELFF; DNA: TGCGCCAGCAGCTTGGCTCTAGCGGGGGGCACCGGGGAGCTGTTTTTT
D: -; J: TRBJ1-1; V: TRBV27; size: few; CDR3: CASSSLPRVNTEAFF; DNA: TGTGCCAGCAGTTCCCTACCCAGGGTGAACACTGAAGCTTTCTTT